This T cell receptor (beta chain) originates from a study of blood T cell repertoires in COVID-19. For the study at large: Samples came from the United States, Italy and Spain, spanning acute and convalescent COVID-19. In each case, the material was cDNA or gDNA derived from T cells, B-cell-depleted T cells, or PBMCs.

Enrolled during active infection, Seattle patients were then followed longitudinally. V was pared by 0 bases and J by 3 bases, with 6 bases between. Per the germline V gene, CDR1 is SGDLS and CDR2 is YYNGEE. The CDR3 is 13 amino acids. Authors' methods: Amplified reference gene primers provided the basis for estimating nucleated cell counts. Assay used: immunoSEQ multiplex PCR; TCRdb lists only in-frame clones, some missing. V, J and clone size were drawn from that table, and D and trimming were deduced from the DNA. In the table there are over 150,000 clones, about 85% of which are singletons. Comments on this clone: Within the sample, other DNA sequences also encode this same CDR3.

The chain recombines TRBV9 with TRBJ1-2; D not certain. The clonotype was recovered from a man at least 80 years old with COVID-19, enrolled during active disease. Sequences were obtained from peripheral blood. The CDR3 here is CASSVGSDYGYTF. DNA of the CDR3: TGTGCCAGCAGCGTAGGGAGTGACTATGGCTACACCTTC.